This record concerns one TCR beta chain sequence. What it recognizes is unknown. The test was conducted at deep level. Per the study methods: Junction-only immunoSEQ data arrived without quality scores, meaning filtering differed. Clones were sequenced by immunoSEQ multiplex PCR, and TCRdb holds only the in-frame ones, with some missing. From that table come the V and J calls and clone size; the DNA was used to work out D and trimming. The sample includes 600,000 or so clones, roughly 98% of them seen just once. Naive CD8 isolation took CD45RO-negative cells positively selected for CCR7 and excluded terminally differentiated effector memory CD45RA+ cells. The data are from a study of shared clonotypes between healthy human individuals. At the level of the study: In total, the donors were a couple of women and a few men aged 18 to 49. General study points: Four donors shared approximately 5% of their naive CD4 clonotypes.

The CDR3 sequence is 11 residues long. Germline-derived CDR1 and CDR2 are MDHEN and SYDVKM. Trimming cost V 8 bases and J 5 bases, with 10 bases left between them. Input material: naive CD8+ T cells sorted from blood. The chain uses TRBV28 and TRBJ2-7; TRBD1 might be the D (5 bases). This receptor was identified in a man younger than 40 in good health. The CDR3 region has the DNA TGTGCCAGCGACCAGGGAAACGAGCAGTACTTC. Protein: CASDQGNEQYF.